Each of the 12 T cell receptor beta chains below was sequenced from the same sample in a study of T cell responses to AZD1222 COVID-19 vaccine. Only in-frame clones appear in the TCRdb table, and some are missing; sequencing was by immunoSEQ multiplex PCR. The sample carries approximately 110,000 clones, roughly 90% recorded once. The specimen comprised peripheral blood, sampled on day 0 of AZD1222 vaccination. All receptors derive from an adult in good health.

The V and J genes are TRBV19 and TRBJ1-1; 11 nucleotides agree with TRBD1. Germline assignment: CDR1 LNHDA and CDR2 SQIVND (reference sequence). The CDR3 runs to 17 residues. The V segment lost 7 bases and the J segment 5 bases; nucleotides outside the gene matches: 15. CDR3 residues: CASKRPGTGGEKTEAFF. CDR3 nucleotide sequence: TGTGCCAGTAAACGTCCCGGGACAGGGGGTGAAAAGACTGAAGCTTTCTTT.

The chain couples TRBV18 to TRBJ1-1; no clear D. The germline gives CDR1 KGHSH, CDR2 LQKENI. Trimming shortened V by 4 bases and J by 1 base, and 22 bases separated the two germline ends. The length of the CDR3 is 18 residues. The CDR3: CASSHEVGGKLGNTEAFF. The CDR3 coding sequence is TGTGCCAGCTCACACGAGGTTGGAGGAAAATTAGGGAACACTGAAGCTTTCTTT.

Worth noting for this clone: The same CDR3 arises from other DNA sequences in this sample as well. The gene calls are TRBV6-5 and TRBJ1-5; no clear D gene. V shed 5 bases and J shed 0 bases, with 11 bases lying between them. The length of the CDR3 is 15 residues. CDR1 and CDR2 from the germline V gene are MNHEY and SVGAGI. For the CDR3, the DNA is TGTGCCAGCAGTCCTTGGACGGATAGCAATCAGCCCCAGCATTTT. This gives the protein CASSPWTDSNQPQHF.

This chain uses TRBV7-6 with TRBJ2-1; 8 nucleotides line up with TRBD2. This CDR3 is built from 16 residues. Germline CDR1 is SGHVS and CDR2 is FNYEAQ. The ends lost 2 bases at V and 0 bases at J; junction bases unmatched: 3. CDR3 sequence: CASSLKAGGSYNEQFF. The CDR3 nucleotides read TGTGCCAGCAGCTTAAAGGCGGGGGGCTCCTACAATGAGCAGTTCTTC.

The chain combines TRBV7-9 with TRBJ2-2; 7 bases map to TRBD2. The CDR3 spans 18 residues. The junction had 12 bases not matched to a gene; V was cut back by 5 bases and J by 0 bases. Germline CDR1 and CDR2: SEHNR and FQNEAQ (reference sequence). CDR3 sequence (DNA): TGTGCCAGCAGCCCTATCCGGGGGAGGGCTTCGAACACCGGGGAGCTGTTTTTT. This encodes CASSPIRGRASNTGELFF. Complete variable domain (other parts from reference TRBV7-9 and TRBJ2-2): DTGVSQNPRHKITKRGQNVTFRCDPISEHNRLYWYRQTLGQGPEFLTYFQNEAQLEKSRLLSDRFSAERPKGSFSTLEIQRTEQGDSAMYLCASSPIRGRASNTGELFFGEGSRLTVL.

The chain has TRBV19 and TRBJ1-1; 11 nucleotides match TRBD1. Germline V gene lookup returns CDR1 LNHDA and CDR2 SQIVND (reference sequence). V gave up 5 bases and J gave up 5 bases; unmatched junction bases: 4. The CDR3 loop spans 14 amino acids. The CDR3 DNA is TGTGCCAGTAGTGCAGGACAGGGGGCGACTGAAGCTTTCTTT. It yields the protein CASSAGQGATEAFF.

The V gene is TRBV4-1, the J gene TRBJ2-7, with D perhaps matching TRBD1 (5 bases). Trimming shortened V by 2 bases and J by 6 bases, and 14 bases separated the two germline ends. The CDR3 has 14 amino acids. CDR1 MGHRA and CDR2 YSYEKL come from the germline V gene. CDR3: CASSQTPGSGEQYF. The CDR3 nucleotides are TGCGCCAGCAGCCAAACCCCAGGGTCTGGCGAGCAGTACTTC.

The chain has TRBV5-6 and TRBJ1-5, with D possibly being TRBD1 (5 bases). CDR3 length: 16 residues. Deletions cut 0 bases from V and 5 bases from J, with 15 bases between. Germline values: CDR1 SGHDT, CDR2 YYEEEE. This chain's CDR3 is CASSLGGHLGDQPQHF. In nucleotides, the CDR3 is TGTGCCAGCAGCTTGGGTGGGCACCTAGGGGATCAGCCCCAGCATTTT.

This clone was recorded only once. Written as DNA, the CDR3 is TGTGCCAGCAGTAGGCAGAACTTTGCCGGGGAGCTGTTTTTT. The encoded protein is CASSRQNFAGELFF. The chain employs TRBV27 and TRBJ2-2; unclear D gene. The V end lost 5 bases, the J end lost 6 bases, and 13 bases lay between the germline ends. Germline lookup yields CDR1 MNHEY and CDR2 SMNVEV (reference sequence). The CDR3 covers 14 residues.

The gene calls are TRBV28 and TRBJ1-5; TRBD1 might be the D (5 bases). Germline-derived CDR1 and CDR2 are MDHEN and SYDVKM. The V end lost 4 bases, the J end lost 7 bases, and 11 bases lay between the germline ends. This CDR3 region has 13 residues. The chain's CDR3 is CASSSEGWQPQHF. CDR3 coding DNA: TGTGCCAGCAGTTCGGAGGGGTGGCAGCCCCAGCATTTT. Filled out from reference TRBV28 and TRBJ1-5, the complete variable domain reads DVKVTQSSRYLVKRTGEKVFLECVQDMDHENMFWYRQDPGLGLRLIYFSYDVKMKEKGDIPEGYSVSREKKERFSLILESASTNQTSMYLCASSSEGWQPQHFGDGTRLSIL.

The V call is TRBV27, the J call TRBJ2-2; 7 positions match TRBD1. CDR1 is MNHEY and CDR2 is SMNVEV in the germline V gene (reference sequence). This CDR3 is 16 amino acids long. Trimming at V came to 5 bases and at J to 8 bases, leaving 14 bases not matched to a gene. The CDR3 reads CASSAPGQPREGELFF. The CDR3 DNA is TGTGCCAGCAGTGCCCCGGGACAGCCGAGGGAGGGGGAGCTGTTTTTT.

The CDR3 nucleotides are TGTGCCAGCAAGAGATCTCTTTCGGCAATTTCACCCCTCCACTTT. The encoded protein is CASKRSLSAISPLHF. This chain connects TRBV28 to TRBJ1-6; D is undetermined. V was shortened by 7 bases and J by 9 bases, with 19 bases between the two germline ends. The CDR3 contains 15 residues. Germline CDR1 and CDR2: MDHEN and SYDVKM.